This T cell receptor beta chain was identified during a study of control samples from healthy donors and cancer patients. Libraries were prepared by immunoSEQ multiplex PCR; TCRdb keeps only in-frame clonotypes and omits some of them. Of fewer than 70,000 clones listed, approximately 80% are singletons. CDR3 length: 14 amino acids. The V gene's germline CDR1 is LNHDA and CDR2 SQIVND (reference sequence). V gave up 7 bases and J gave up 5 bases; unmatched junction bases: 3. The gene calls are TRBV19 and TRBJ2-2, with 11 bases fitting TRBD1. Sequencing was done on a sample of PBMCs. This sequence originates from a woman between 45 and 60 years old with lung cancer. CDR3 bases: TGTGCCAGTACCGGGACAGGGGGGACCGGGGAGCTGTTTTTT. This sequence encodes CASTGTGGTGELFF.